This TCR beta chain was recovered during a study of T cells after yellow fever vaccination. This clonotype has only a few counts. The antigen is unknown. Findings and limits, study-wide: Weaker in magnitude, the secondary response showed a faster peak on day 5 versus 15. Booster sampling recovered most clones from primary vaccination (around 96% CD4, approximately 90% CD8). High-abundance clonotypes from the bulk population could contaminate FACS-sorted repertoires.

The CDR3 runs to 17 residues. Trimming removed 4 bases from V and 0 bases from J; junction bases left unmatched: 6. It was through 5'RACE template switching that TCR cDNA was made, with a universal primer site and UMIs added. Via MiXCR, TCRdb re-called the 5' RACE reads, giving one row per CDR3 protein. The sample consists of approximately 510,000 distinct CDR3 sequences, just over 20% of them appearing once. This receptor was identified in a young man who received the YFV17D yellow fever vaccine. The specimen comprised PBMCs, sampled approximately 22 days after the first yellow fever vaccination. The chain employs TRBV12-3 or TRBV12-4 and TRBJ2-7, with TRBD2 matching over 13 bases. This chain's CDR3 is CASSSWTSGSVSYEQYF. The CDR3 DNA reads as TGTGCCAGCAGTTCCTGGACTAGCGGGAGCGTCTCCTACGAGCAGTACTTC.